The rows below give T cell receptor beta chains drawn from one sample of a study of T cells in Graves' hyperthyroidism and ophthalmopathy. TCRdb itself ran the multiplex PCR reads through MiXCR, one entry per CDR3 protein. The repertoire holds about 350,000 distinct CDR3 sequences, with 15% to 20% as singletons. The sequencing sample was made of blood. The receptors were gathered from a woman aged 40-49 years with Graves' ophthalmopathy. CDR3s include the opening cysteine and the closing phenylalanine or tryptophan. A D gene is named only where the DNA matches it firmly. Clone size appears in some rows only: once, few, many, or a class for an expanded clone.

j_gene: TRBJ1-1; v_gene: TRBV2; abundance: many; len: 14; d_gene: TRBD1; CDR3aa: CASSEVTGEPEAFF; CDR3nt: TGTGCCAGCAGTGAAGTGACAGGGGAACCTGAAGCTTTCTTT
j_gene: TRBJ1-1; v_gene: TRBV28; abundance: many; len: 11; d_gene: -; CDR3aa: CASSIGTEAFF; CDR3nt: TGTGCCAGTTCGATAGGAACTGAAGCTTTCTTT
j_gene: TRBJ2-4; v_gene: TRBV12-3/TRBV12-4; abundance: -; len: 12; d_gene: -; CDR3aa: CASSQQQSIQYF; CDR3nt: TGTGCCAGCAGCCAACAACAGAGCATTCAGTACTTC
j_gene: TRBJ2-5; v_gene: TRBV6-2/TRBV6-3; abundance: many; len: 15; d_gene: TRBD2; CDR3aa: CASDPEAGNEETQYF; CDR3nt: TGTGCCAGCGACCCAGAAGCGGGAAATGAAGAGACCCAGTACTTC
j_gene: TRBJ1-5; v_gene: TRBV28; abundance: many; len: 17; d_gene: -; CDR3aa: CASSPTHLRALNQPQHF; CDR3nt: TGTGCCAGCAGTCCGACCCACTTGAGGGCCCTCAATCAGCCCCAGCATTTT
j_gene: TRBJ1-2; v_gene: TRBV5-1; abundance: many; len: 15; d_gene: -; CDR3aa: CASSLVPGLNYGYTF; CDR3nt: TGCGCCAGCAGCTTGGTCCCAGGGCTCAACTATGGCTACACCTTC
j_gene: TRBJ2-5; v_gene: TRBV11-2; abundance: many; len: 16; d_gene: TRBD2; CDR3aa: CASSPGTSGRIETQYF; CDR3nt: TGTGCCAGCAGCCCCGGGACTAGCGGGAGGATAGAGACCCAGTACTTC
j_gene: TRBJ2-7; v_gene: TRBV29-1; abundance: many; len: 14; d_gene: -; CDR3aa: CSVEVYRDSYEQYF; CDR3nt: TGCAGCGTTGAAGTCTACCGGGACTCCTACGAGCAGTACTTC
j_gene: TRBJ2-2; v_gene: TRBV9; abundance: few; len: 14; d_gene: TRBD2; CDR3aa: CASGSGRAGGELFF; CDR3nt: TGTGCCAGCGGTAGCGGGAGGGCCGGCGGGGAGCTGTTTTTT
j_gene: TRBJ2-5; v_gene: TRBV6-2/TRBV6-3; abundance: many; len: 17; d_gene: TRBD2; CDR3aa: CASRDLGLAGDGETQYF; CDR3nt: TGTGCCAGCAGGGACCTAGGACTAGCGGGAGATGGAGAGACCCAGTACTTC
j_gene: TRBJ2-7; v_gene: TRBV6-1; abundance: many; len: 14; d_gene: -; CDR3aa: CASSALQESYEQYF; CDR3nt: TGTGCCAGCAGTGCATTACAGGAATCCTACGAGCAGTACTTC
j_gene: TRBJ1-2; v_gene: TRBV5-6; abundance: -; len: 14; d_gene: TRBD1; CDR3aa: CASSTDRGLGGYTF; CDR3nt: TGTGCCAGCAGCACCGACAGGGGCCTAGGCGGCTACACCTTC
j_gene: TRBJ1-1; v_gene: TRBV12-3/TRBV12-4; abundance: once; len: 14; d_gene: -; CDR3aa: CASSLFDGDTEAFF; CDR3nt: TGTGCCAGCAGTTTATTCGATGGGGACACTGAAGCTTTCTTT
j_gene: TRBJ2-1; v_gene: TRBV30; abundance: many; len: 13; d_gene: TRBD2; CDR3aa: CAATSGSYNEQFF; CDR3nt: TGTGCTGCGACTAGCGGCTCCTACAATGAGCAGTTCTTC
j_gene: TRBJ2-5; v_gene: TRBV12-3/TRBV12-4; abundance: -; len: 13; d_gene: -; CDR3aa: CASTWTDQETQYF; CDR3nt: TGTGCCAGCACTTGGACAGACCAAGAGACCCAGTACTTC
j_gene: TRBJ1-6; v_gene: TRBV28; abundance: many; len: 15; d_gene: TRBD1; CDR3aa: CASSGNRGFHSPLHF; CDR3nt: TGTGCCAGCAGTGGTAACAGGGGGTTCCATTCACCCCTCCACTTT
j_gene: TRBJ2-7; v_gene: TRBV28; abundance: many; len: 14; d_gene: TRBD2; CDR3aa: CASSLVAGAREQYF; CDR3nt: TGTGCCAGCAGTTTAGTAGCGGGAGCCCGGGAGCAGTACTTC
j_gene: TRBJ2-6; v_gene: TRBV19; abundance: -; len: 15; d_gene: -; CDR3aa: CASSIPLSGANVLTF; CDR3nt: TGTGCCAGTAGTATCCCACTCTCTGGGGCCAACGTCCTGACTTTC
j_gene: TRBJ2-2; v_gene: TRBV24-1; abundance: many; len: 18; d_gene: TRBD2; CDR3aa: CATSGGLAGGLNTGELFF; CDR3nt: TGTGCCACCAGTGGAGGACTAGCGGGAGGCCTGAACACCGGGGAGCTGTTTTTT
j_gene: TRBJ2-7; v_gene: TRBV9; abundance: many; len: 16; d_gene: -; CDR3aa: CASSPLGEALLNEQYF; CDR3nt: TGTGCCAGCAGCCCTTTGGGGGAGGCACTTTTAAACGAGCAGTACTTC
j_gene: TRBJ1-1; v_gene: TRBV19; abundance: once; len: 14; d_gene: -; CDR3aa: CASSIDPSDTEAFF; CDR3nt: TGTGCCAGTAGTATAGATCCGTCGGACACTGAAGCTTTCTTT
j_gene: TRBJ1-1; v_gene: TRBV24-1; abundance: many; len: 15; d_gene: -; CDR3aa: CATSDSGTPQTEAFF; CDR3nt: TGTGCCACCAGTGACTCTGGGACACCCCAGACTGAAGCTTTCTTT
j_gene: TRBJ1-1; v_gene: TRBV30; abundance: many; len: 14; d_gene: -; CDR3aa: CAWSVTLPSTEAFF; CDR3nt: TGTGCCTGGAGTGTAACACTCCCCAGCACTGAAGCTTTCTTT
j_gene: TRBJ2-7; v_gene: TRBV5-1; abundance: many; len: 19; d_gene: -; CDR3aa: CASSPDGLGSLGSGNEQYF; CDR3nt: TGCGCCAGCAGCCCCGACGGCCTAGGCTCTCTGGGGTCAGGGAACGAGCAGTACTTC
j_gene: TRBJ2-2; v_gene: TRBV20-1; abundance: -; len: 15; d_gene: -; CDR3aa: CSARKGVAIAGELFF; CDR3nt: TGCAGTGCTAGAAAGGGGGTAGCTATCGCCGGGGAGCTGTTTTTT
j_gene: TRBJ2-7; v_gene: TRBV6-1; abundance: -; len: 14; d_gene: -; CDR3aa: CASSPRVLSYEQYF; CDR3nt: TGTGCCAGCAGCCCCCGCGTTCTCTCCTACGAGCAGTACTTC
j_gene: TRBJ1-3; v_gene: TRBV6-5; abundance: few; len: 17; d_gene: -; CDR3aa: CASSYYPTGDTGNTIYF; CDR3nt: TGTGCCAGCAGTTATTATCCGACAGGAGACACTGGAAACACCATATATTTT
j_gene: TRBJ1-6; v_gene: TRBV6-2/TRBV6-3; abundance: -; len: 15; d_gene: TRBD1; CDR3aa: CASSYGQGPYSPLHF; CDR3nt: TGTGCCAGCAGTTACGGACAGGGGCCTTACTCACCCCTCCACTTT
j_gene: TRBJ2-7; v_gene: TRBV3-1; abundance: many; len: 14; d_gene: TRBD2; CDR3aa: CASSPGLAEYEQYF; CDR3nt: TGTGCCAGCAGCCCGGGACTAGCGGAATACGAGCAGTACTTC
j_gene: TRBJ1-5; v_gene: TRBV6-5; abundance: many; len: 12; d_gene: -; CDR3aa: CASVAGNQPQHF; CDR3nt: TGTGCCAGCGTTGCGGGAAATCAGCCCCAGCATTTT
j_gene: TRBJ2-3; v_gene: TRBV2; abundance: many; len: 13; d_gene: -; CDR3aa: CASSDRLADTQYF; CDR3nt: TGTGCCAGCAGCGACCGACTAGCAGATACGCAGTATTTT
j_gene: TRBJ1-1; v_gene: TRBV12-5; abundance: -; len: 13; d_gene: -; CDR3aa: CASGLLWGTEAFF; CDR3nt: TGTGCTAGTGGTCTCCTGTGGGGGACTGAAGCTTTCTTT
j_gene: TRBJ2-2; v_gene: TRBV7-9; abundance: many; len: 14; d_gene: -; CDR3aa: CASSPLMNTGELFF; CDR3nt: TGTGCCAGCAGCCCACTGATGAACACCGGGGAGCTGTTTTTT
j_gene: TRBJ1-1; v_gene: TRBV7-3; abundance: -; len: 18; d_gene: -; CDR3aa: CASSLKGGSKVMNTEAFF; CDR3nt: TGTGCCAGCAGCTTAAAAGGTGGCTCGAAGGTTATGAACACTGAAGCTTTCTTT
j_gene: TRBJ1-2; v_gene: TRBV3-1; abundance: many; len: 13; d_gene: -; CDR3aa: CASSPTSGGGYTF; CDR3nt: TGTGCCAGCAGCCCCACGAGTGGTGGAGGCTACACCTTC
j_gene: TRBJ1-5; v_gene: TRBV28; abundance: few; len: 15; d_gene: -; CDR3aa: CASRGRGASNQPQHF; CDR3nt: TGTGCCAGCAGGGGGAGGGGTGCTAGCAATCAGCCCCAGCATTTT
j_gene: TRBJ1-5; v_gene: TRBV20-1; abundance: many; len: 12; d_gene: TRBD1; CDR3aa: CSAGQGNQPQHF; CDR3nt: TGCAGTGCTGGACAGGGCAACCAGCCCCAGCATTTT
j_gene: TRBJ1-2; v_gene: TRBV9; abundance: -; len: 13; d_gene: -; CDR3aa: CASSPSRAGGYTF; CDR3nt: TGTGCCAGCAGCCCCAGCCGGGCGGGGGGCTACACCTTC
j_gene: TRBJ1-1; v_gene: TRBV19; abundance: -; len: 17; d_gene: TRBD1; CDR3aa: CASSIYGRGTASTEAFF; CDR3nt: TGTGCCAGTAGTATATATGGAAGAGGGACAGCTAGTACTGAAGCTTTCTTT
j_gene: TRBJ1-1; v_gene: TRBV6-1; abundance: many; len: 13; d_gene: TRBD1; CDR3aa: CASRKTGGGEAFF; CDR3nt: TGTGCCAGCAGGAAAACAGGGGGCGGTGAAGCTTTCTTT
j_gene: TRBJ2-3; v_gene: TRBV6-1; abundance: many; len: 14; d_gene: -; CDR3aa: CASTPAGRTDTQYF; CDR3nt: TGTGCCAGCACCCCCGCGGGTCGCACAGATACGCAGTATTTT
j_gene: TRBJ1-5; v_gene: TRBV6-2/TRBV6-3; abundance: -; len: 12; d_gene: -; CDR3aa: CASSYSSQPQHF; CDR3nt: TGTGCCAGCAGTTACTCGAGTCAGCCCCAGCATTTT
j_gene: TRBJ1-5; v_gene: TRBV20-1; abundance: many; len: 14; d_gene: -; CDR3aa: CSARGGTVNQPQHF; CDR3nt: TGCAGTGCTAGGGGGGGTACAGTGAATCAGCCCCAGCATTTT
j_gene: TRBJ2-5; v_gene: TRBV11-1; abundance: many; len: 15; d_gene: -; CDR3aa: CASSLFGHSQETQYF; CDR3nt: TGTGCCAGCAGCTTATTCGGGCATTCCCAAGAGACCCAGTACTTC
j_gene: TRBJ1-1; v_gene: TRBV4-2; abundance: many; len: 16; d_gene: -; CDR3aa: CASSQAGGLVNTEAFF; CDR3nt: TGTGCCAGCAGCCAGGCGGGGGGGCTCGTGAACACTGAAGCTTTCTTT
j_gene: TRBJ1-1; v_gene: TRBV20-1; abundance: -; len: 12; d_gene: -; CDR3aa: CSAWKMNTEAFF; CDR3nt: TGCAGTGCCTGGAAAATGAACACTGAAGCTTTCTTT
j_gene: TRBJ1-5; v_gene: TRBV30; abundance: many; len: 13; d_gene: -; CDR3aa: CAWTRDPNQPQHF; CDR3nt: TGTGCCTGGACCAGGGACCCCAATCAGCCCCAGCATTTT
j_gene: TRBJ2-6; v_gene: TRBV6-2/TRBV6-3; abundance: many; len: 15; d_gene: TRBD1; CDR3aa: CASSPTGGGANVLTF; CDR3nt: TGTGCCAGCAGTCCCACAGGGGGTGGGGCCAACGTCCTGACTTTC
j_gene: TRBJ2-7; v_gene: TRBV11-2; abundance: -; len: 15; d_gene: TRBD1; CDR3aa: CASSPRDRVSYEQYF; CDR3nt: TGTGCCAGCAGCCCCCGAGACAGGGTCTCCTACGAGCAGTACTTC
j_gene: TRBJ1-2; v_gene: TRBV3-1; abundance: -; len: 16; d_gene: TRBD1; CDR3aa: CASTPTRTGGFYGYTF; CDR3nt: TGTGCCAGCACCCCAACCAGGACAGGGGGTTTCTATGGCTACACCTTC
j_gene: TRBJ1-6; v_gene: TRBV20-1; abundance: -; len: 14; d_gene: TRBD1; CDR3aa: CSASEGTANSPLHF; CDR3nt: TGCAGTGCTAGCGAAGGGACAGCTAATTCACCCCTCCACTTT
j_gene: TRBJ2-7; v_gene: TRBV6-5; abundance: many; len: 15; d_gene: -; CDR3aa: CASSYSRDVPIEQYF; CDR3nt: TGTGCCAGCAGTTACTCCCGGGACGTACCCATCGAGCAGTACTTC
j_gene: TRBJ1-2; v_gene: TRBV6-2/TRBV6-3; abundance: many; len: 17; d_gene: -; CDR3aa: CASSYSTSGQVHYGYTF; CDR3nt: TGTGCCAGCAGTTACTCAACTTCGGGACAAGTCCACTATGGCTACACCTTC
j_gene: TRBJ1-1; v_gene: TRBV28; abundance: many; len: 13; d_gene: -; CDR3aa: CASFVRLNTEAFF; CDR3nt: TGTGCCAGCTTTGTCAGACTGAACACTGAAGCTTTCTTT
j_gene: TRBJ1-5; v_gene: TRBV12-3/TRBV12-4; abundance: many; len: 17; d_gene: -; CDR3aa: CASSLLLGGGSNQPQHF; CDR3nt: TGTGCCAGCAGTTTATTGTTAGGGGGGGGGAGCAATCAGCCCCAGCATTTT